The present T cell receptor beta chain was sequenced within a study of regulatory T cells in long-lasting Graves disease. Study-wide background: Persistent Graves' disease denoted over 5 years of antithyroid drugs plus positive TSH receptor antibodies.

This clonotype was counted ten times or more. Its target is not known. Findings and caveats of the study: Persistent disease showed a preference for TRBV28, TRBJ1-2 and TRBJ2-5. Peripheral blood, not thyroid tissue, was the sole material studied.

Time point given: persistent/refractory GD, antithyroid drugs over 5 years with positive TRAb. There was RNA extracted from PBMCs, and the TCR library was made from it. According to the study, TCR beta libraries were built with iRepertoire HTBI primers and CDR3-region Arm-PCR. TCRdb reanalysed the multiplex PCR reads using MiXCR and keeps one entry per CDR3 protein. This table has over 250,000 distinct CDR3 sequences, 22% appearing once. CDR1 MDHEN and CDR2 SYDVKM come from the germline V gene. The CDR3 covers 14 residues. Between the trimmed V and J ends, which lost 6 bases and 0 bases, there was a span of 11 bases.

The starting material was peripheral blood mononuclear cells (PBMCs), obtained when the disease was refractory, from a patient treated with antithyroid drugs. The gene calls are TRBV28 and TRBJ1-1, with a tentative D call TRBD1 (6 bases). The receptor's source is a female donor with Graves disease. The CDR3 sequence is CASRGGRMNTEAFF. In DNA form, the CDR3 reads TGTGCCAGCAGAGGGGGACGCATGAACACTGAAGCTTTCTTT.